This T cell receptor (beta chain) derives from a study of T cell repertoires in cytomegalovirus infection. The wider study: Based on public TCR beta signatures, there were indications of CMV infection and of a matching HLA type.

This clonotype was picked up many times. This CDR3 contains 13 residues. Germline CDR1 is SGHTA and CDR2 is FQGTGA. The germline V and J ends were trimmed by 4 bases and 9 bases, with 15 bases remaining between them. TCRdb analysed the reads with MiXCR anew, one entry per CDR3 protein. The sample carries roughly 240,000 distinct CDR3 sequences, around 6.6% recorded once. This chain links TRBV7-3 with TRBJ1-1; D may be TRBD1 (5 bases). This TCR was recovered from a human donor in good health (CMV status not recorded). Some clones in this sample may be carry-over from other donors' samples. What was sequenced was PBMCs. The CDR3: CASSYRSGTQAFF. CDR3 bases: TGTGCCAGCAGCTACAGATCCGGGACCCAAGCTTTCTTT.